This T cell receptor beta chain was obtained from a study of blood T cells in healthy people across ages. This clonotype was observed a few times. The antigen is unknown. Study-wide findings and caveats: Expanded clonotype changes were possibly confounded by unknown donor CMV status. The recorded TCR beta diversity per million T cells decreased in a roughly linear manner with age.

Through a sample-barcoded 5' primer and a J-beta primer mix, a second PCR was run for about 6 to 12 cycles. Researchers report that a template-switch adaptor with 12 random nucleotides tagged each cDNA molecule. TCRdb analysed the 5' RACE reads with MiXCR anew, one entry per CDR3 protein. This table has 650,000 to 950,000 distinct CDR3 sequences, 40% to 50% appearing once. Sequencing used blood. This TCR derives from a man aged 55 to 69 in good health.

CDR3 amino acids: CASSEPTVSNQPQHF. For the CDR3, the DNA is TGTGCCAGCAGTGAACCCACCGTTAGCAATCAGCCCCAGCATTTT. The rearrangement joins TRBV6-1 to TRBJ1-5; D remains ambiguous. Germline lookup yields CDR1 MNHNS and CDR2 SASEGT. V was cut by 2 bases and J by 0 bases, with 8 bases left in between. The CDR3 covers 15 residues.